The T cell receptor beta chain under discussion was sequenced for a study of blood T cell repertoires in COVID-19. The wider study: Whether acute or convalescent, the COVID-19 samples came from the United States, Italy and Spain. T cells, B-cell-depleted T cells, or PBMCs provided the cDNA or gDNA that served as material.

CDR1 is LNHDA, CDR2 SQIVND, per germline (reference sequence). The CDR3 extends over 13 amino acids. V was shortened by 5 bases and J by 6 bases, with 11 bases between the two germline ends. Original data processing: Nucleated cell counts were estimated from reference gene primer amplification. Here immunoSEQ multiplex PCR was the method, and the copy in TCRdb shows in-frame clones only, minus some. V, J and clone size reflect that table, while D and trimming were determined from the DNA. The table shows 310,000 or so clones, with more than 85% occurring only once. Sequencing was done on a sample of peripheral blood. This chain connects TRBV19 to TRBJ1-5, with D possibly being TRBD1 (6 bases). This TCR was recovered from a man between 65 and 79 years old with acute or convalescent COVID-19. In DNA, the CDR3 is TGTGCCAGTAGTCCTCGACAGGTTCAGCCCCAGCATTTT. The encoded protein is CASSPRQVQPQHF.